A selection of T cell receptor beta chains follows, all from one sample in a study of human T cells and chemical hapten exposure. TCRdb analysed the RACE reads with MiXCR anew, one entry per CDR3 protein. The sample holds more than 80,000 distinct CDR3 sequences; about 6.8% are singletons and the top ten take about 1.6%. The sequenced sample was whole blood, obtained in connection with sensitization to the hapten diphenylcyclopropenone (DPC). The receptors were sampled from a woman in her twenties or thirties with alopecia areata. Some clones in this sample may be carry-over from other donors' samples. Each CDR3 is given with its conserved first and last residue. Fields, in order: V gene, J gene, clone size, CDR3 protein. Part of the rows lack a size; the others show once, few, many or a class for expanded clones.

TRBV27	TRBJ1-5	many	CASSLETGISNQPQHF
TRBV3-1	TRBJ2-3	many	CASSQVYADTQYF
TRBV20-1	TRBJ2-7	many	CSAPTGARTYEQYF
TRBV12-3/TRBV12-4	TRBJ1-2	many	CASSRDVEGYTF
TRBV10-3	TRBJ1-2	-	CAITFGQGNGYTF
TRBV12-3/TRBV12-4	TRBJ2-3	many	CASSLGDPTDTQYF
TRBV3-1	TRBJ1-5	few	CASSNRDANQPQHF
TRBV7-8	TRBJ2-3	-	CASSPRAGVDTQYF
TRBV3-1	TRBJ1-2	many	CASSQEGTGAYGYTF
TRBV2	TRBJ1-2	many	CASVLDRFNYGYTF
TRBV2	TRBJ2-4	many	CASSEYFRQGANIQYF
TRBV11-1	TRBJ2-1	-	CASSFWRGEGDEQFF
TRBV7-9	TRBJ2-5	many	CASSLRPRGQLYQETQYF
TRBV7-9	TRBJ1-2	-	CASSYRRGQGAAGYTF
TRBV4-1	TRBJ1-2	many	CASSPTGLPYTF
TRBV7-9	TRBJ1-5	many	CASSAGNQPQHF
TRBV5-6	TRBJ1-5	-	CASSWGQGEQPQHF
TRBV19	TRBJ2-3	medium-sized	CASSKLRDPGDTQYF
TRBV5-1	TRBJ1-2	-	CASSLPGGHYGYTF
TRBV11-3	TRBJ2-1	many	CASSLGLPSSYNEQFF
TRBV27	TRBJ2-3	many	CASSRRDGGARSLTDTQYF
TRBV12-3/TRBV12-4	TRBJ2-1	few	CASSLHGEQFF
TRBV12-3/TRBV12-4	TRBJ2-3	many	CASSFTGSTDTQYF
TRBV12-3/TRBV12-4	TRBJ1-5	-	CASTPGGHQPQHF
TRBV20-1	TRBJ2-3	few	CSARGGLDTQYF
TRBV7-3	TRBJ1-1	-	CASSLTGAGEAFF
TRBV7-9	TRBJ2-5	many	CASSFGGDQETQYF
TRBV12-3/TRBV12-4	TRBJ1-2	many	CASKYGQGDYGYTF
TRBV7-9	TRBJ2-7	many	CASSLFISGGSSYEQYF
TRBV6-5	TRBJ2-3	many	CASSYSPRDQVDTQYF
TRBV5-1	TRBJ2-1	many	CASSRNVAGARTYNEQFF
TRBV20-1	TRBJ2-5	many	CSASYQGSQETQYF
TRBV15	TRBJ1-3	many	CATSRRTGLNTIYF
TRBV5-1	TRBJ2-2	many	CASTGTTNTGELFF
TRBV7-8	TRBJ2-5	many	CASSPVASGGVETQYF
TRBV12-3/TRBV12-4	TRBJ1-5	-	CASSFGGNQPQHF
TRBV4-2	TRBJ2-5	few	CASSLTSDQETQYF
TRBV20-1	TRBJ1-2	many	CSAPDGTYGYTF
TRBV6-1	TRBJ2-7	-	CASRHGGGYEQYF
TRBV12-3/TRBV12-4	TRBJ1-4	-	CASSAGTGVEKLFF
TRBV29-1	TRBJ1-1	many	CSSRGVFDTEAFF
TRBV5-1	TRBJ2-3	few	CASSLPGGITDTQYF